The 29 T cell receptor beta chains below come from one sample, sequenced in a study of blood T cell repertoires in COVID-19. The data were produced by immunoSEQ multiplex PCR, yet TCRdb's version contains in-frame clones alone and is incomplete. The sample lists approximately 130,000 clones, around 86% occurring once. The source material was peripheral blood. The source is a woman aged 45-59 years who had recovered from COVID-19.

The chain employs TRBV7-3 and TRBJ2-1, with TRBD2 identical over 7 bases. Trimming took 5 bases from V and 5 from J; bases not matched to a gene: 9. From germline, CDR1 is SGHTA and CDR2 FQGTGA. There are 15 residues in the CDR3. This CDR3 reads CASSARTSRHNEQFF. The CDR3 DNA is TGTGCCAGCAGCGCACGGACTAGTAGGCACAATGAGCAGTTCTTC.

The gene calls are TRBV15 and TRBJ2-7, with 7 bases matching TRBD1. The CDR3 extends over 12 amino acids. J gave up 5 bases and V 6 bases, and 4 bases lay outside the gene matches. The germline gives CDR1 LNHNV, CDR2 YYDKDF (reference sequence). CDR3 in amino acids: CATRGTGDEQYF. CDR3 sequence (DNA): TGTGCCACCAGGGGCACAGGGGACGAGCAGTACTTC. Drawing the rest from reference TRBV15 and TRBJ2-7, the complete variable domain is DAMVIQNPRYQVTQFGKPVTLSCSQTLNHNVMYWYQQKSSQAPKLLFHYYDKDFNNEADTPDNFQSRRPNTSFCFLDIRSPGLGDTAMYLCATRGTGDEQYFGPGTRLTVT.

For the CDR3, the DNA is TGTGCCAGCAGTTTTGCGGGGTACGGCACCGGGGAGCTGTTTTTT. This codes for CASSFAGYGTGELFF. The chain is built from TRBV27 and TRBJ2-2; D may be TRBD2 (6 bases). V lost 3 bases and J lost 4, with 12 bases in between. CDR1 and CDR2 (germline): MNHEY, SMNVEV (reference sequence). This CDR3 comprises 15 residues.

In this sample, this clone turned up a few times. The chain carries TRBV6-6 and TRBJ2-7; 7 nucleotides line up with TRBD1. Germline assignment: CDR1 MNHNY and CDR2 SVGAGI (reference sequence). V was clipped by 6 bases and J by 3 bases; unmatched bases: 5. The CDR3 is 13 residues long. The DNA for the CDR3 is TGTGCCAGCAGGCGACAGGGCCTCTACGAGCAGTACTTC. Its translation: CASRRQGLYEQYF.

V gene TRBV12-3 or TRBV12-4 combines with J gene TRBJ1-2; D possibly corresponds to TRBD1 (5 bases). V shed 3 bases and J shed 6 bases, with 11 bases lying between them. This CDR3 has 13 amino acids. The CDR3 nucleotides are TGTGCCAGCAGTTTGGACACCTTCCATGGCTACACCTTC. Its protein product is CASSLDTFHGYTF.

This rearrangement joins TRBV9 to TRBJ2-1; D is undetermined. V lost 0 bases and J 6 bases, leaving 7 bases between the germline ends. Germline V gene data show CDR1 as SGDLS and CDR2 as YYNGEE. There are 13 residues in the CDR3. The CDR3 sequence: CASSVGGRNEQFF. DNA for the CDR3: TGTGCCAGCAGCGTAGGCGGCCGCAATGAGCAGTTCTTC. The complete variable domain, with remaining parts taken from reference TRBV9 and TRBJ2-1, reads DSGVTQTPKHLITATGQRVTLRCSPRSGDLSVYWYQQSLDQGLQFLIQYYNGEERAKGNILERFSAQQFPDLHSELNLSSLELGDSALYFCASSVGGRNEQFFGPGTRLTVL.

The chain employs TRBV5-1 and TRBJ2-2, with 8 bases lining up with TRBD2. The germline V gene encodes CDR1 SGHRS and CDR2 YFSETQ. This CDR3 has 17 amino acids. V gave up 4 bases and J gave up 1 base; unmatched junction bases: 9. CDR3 sequence reads: CASSPGLALKNTGELFF. The CDR3 bases are TGCGCCAGCAGCCCCGGACTAGCTCTTAAGAACACCGGGGAGCTGTTTTTT.

The V call is TRBV5-4, the J call TRBJ2-7, with 7 bases fitting TRBD1. This CDR3 has 14 amino acids. The V segment lost 4 bases and the J segment 4 bases; nucleotides outside the gene matches: 8. Germline CDR1 and CDR2: SGHNT and YYREEE (reference sequence). CDR3 DNA sequence: TGTGCCAGCAGCGTCCCGGGACAGCCTTACGAGCAGTACTTC. Amino acids: CASSVPGQPYEQYF.

The V call is TRBV5-5, the J call TRBJ1-2, with TRBD1 as a possible D gene (5 bases). V shed 3 bases and J shed 6 bases, with 9 bases lying between them. The CDR3 contains 12 residues. Germline CDR1 reads SGHKS; CDR2 reads YYEKEE (reference sequence). CDR3 amino acids: CASSSGHDGYTF. In DNA, the CDR3 is TGTGCCAGCAGCTCCGGACATGATGGCTACACCTTC.

The rearrangement uses TRBV5-1 and TRBJ1-2; TRBD1 might be the D (6 bases). The V end lost 2 bases, the J end lost 8 bases, and 19 bases lay between the germline ends. The CDR3 runs to 15 residues. CDR1 and CDR2 from the germline V gene are SGHRS and YFSETQ. The CDR3 nucleotides read TGCGCCAGCAGCTTACCCACGGTAACAGGGCTCGGCTACACCTTC. Protein: CASSLPTVTGLGYTF.

The chain combines TRBV6-4 with TRBJ2-2, with D perhaps TRBD2 (6 bases). The V gene's germline CDR1 is MRHNA and CDR2 SNTAGT. CDR3 length: 15 residues. Trimming cost V 3 bases and J 4 bases, with 12 bases left between them. This CDR3 reads CASSEGTSSTGELFF. Here the CDR3 DNA reads TGTGCCAGCAGTGAAGGGACTTCGAGCACCGGGGAGCTGTTTTTT.

V gene TRBV19 combines with J gene TRBJ2-2; D is possibly TRBD2 (6 bases). V was trimmed by 3 bases and J by 6 bases, leaving 14 bases between them. This CDR3 spans 15 amino acids. Germline CDR1 and CDR2: LNHDA and SQIVND (reference sequence). The CDR3 spells CASSMGGIGPGELFF. In DNA, the CDR3 is TGTGCCAGTAGTATGGGCGGGATAGGCCCCGGGGAGCTGTTTTTT.

V is TRBV9 and J is TRBJ2-1; tentative D call: TRBD1 (5 bases). This CDR3 comprises 14 residues. Germline assignment: CDR1 SGDLS and CDR2 YYNGEE. Trimming shortened V by 0 bases and J by 1 base, and 5 bases separated the two germline ends. The CDR3 bases are TGTGCCAGCAGCGTAGAGGGGTCCTACAATGAGCAGTTCTTC. Its translation: CASSVEGSYNEQFF.

This chain joins TRBV19 and TRBJ2-5; D uncertain. V was shortened by 0 bases and J by 9 bases, with 11 bases between the two germline ends. CDR3 size: 13 residues. From germline, CDR1 is LNHDA and CDR2 SQIVND (reference sequence). Here the CDR3 reads CASSIDTTSAQYF. The CDR3 DNA reads as TGTGCCAGTAGTATAGATACCACGTCGGCCCAGTACTTC.

This rearrangement joins TRBV28 to TRBJ2-7; 8 bases map to TRBD1. The CDR3 has 14 residues. Germline trimming cut 6 bases from V and 4 bases from J; bases unmatched to any gene: 8. Germline V gene lookup returns CDR1 MDHEN and CDR2 SYDVKM. The CDR3 region is CASSRTGRVYEQYF. The DNA for the CDR3 is TGTGCCAGCAGCCGGACAGGGAGAGTGTACGAGCAGTACTTC.

V gene TRBV6-2 or TRBV6-3 combines with J gene TRBJ2-7, with D perhaps matching TRBD2 (6 bases). This CDR3 contains 13 residues. V was clipped by 5 bases and J by 6 bases, with 14 bases between them. CDR1 is MNHEY and CDR2 is SVGEGT in the germline V gene. CDR3 in amino acids: CASSTTRLSEQYF. The CDR3 DNA is TGTGCCAGCAGTACGACTAGATTATCCGAGCAGTACTTC.

V is TRBV7-6 and J is TRBJ2-7; 8 nucleotides match TRBD1. CDR1 is SGHVS and CDR2 is FNYEAQ in the germline V gene. V lost 1 base, J lost 4 bases, and 9 bases stayed unmatched. The CDR3 runs to 16 residues. In nucleotides, the CDR3 is TGTGCCAGCAGCTTAGTGGGGGACAGGTCCTTTTACGAGCAGTACTTC. This sequence encodes CASSLVGDRSFYEQYF.

The rearrangement uses TRBV7-9 and TRBJ2-5; 12 positions agree with TRBD1. The CDR3 has 16 amino acids. Germline lookup yields CDR1 SEHNR and CDR2 FQNEAQ (reference sequence). With 3 bases clipped from V and 2 bases from J, the junction kept 4 bases outside the gene matches. DNA of the CDR3: TGTGCCAGCAGCTTTCCGGGACAGGGGGCTCAAGAGACCCAGTACTTC. Its translation: CASSFPGQGAQETQYF.

The chain couples TRBV29-1 to TRBJ2-5; TRBD1 aligns across 9 bases. Germline assignment: CDR1 SQVTM and CDR2 ANQGSEA. The CDR3 spans 13 residues. V lost 6 bases, J lost 4 bases, and 6 bases stayed unmatched. This chain's CDR3 is CSVGQGAGETQYF. CDR3 in DNA: TGCAGCGTGGGACAGGGTGCAGGAGAGACCCAGTACTTC.

V usage is TRBV19 and J usage is TRBJ2-6; D may be TRBD1 (5 bases). V lost 2 bases to trimming and J lost 5 bases, with 10 bases between them. CDR3 length equals 15 residues. The germline gives CDR1 LNHDA, CDR2 SQIVND (reference sequence). The CDR3 DNA sequence: TGTGCCAGTAGTATACAGGGCCCCTGGGCCAACGTCCTGACTTTC. Residues: CASSIQGPWANVLTF.

J is TRBJ1-1 and V is TRBV7-9; D not resolved. Trimming stripped 1 base from V and 11 bases from J, with 14 bases between. The CDR3 is 13 residues long. Germline lookup yields CDR1 SEHNR and CDR2 FQNEAQ (reference sequence). CDR3 in DNA: TGTGCCAGCAGCTTAGAGGACTCGACCTGCGCTTTCTTT. Translation gives CASSLEDSTCAFF. Filled out from reference TRBV7-9 and TRBJ1-1, the complete variable domain reads DTGVSQNPRHKITKRGQNVTFRCDPISEHNRLYWYRQTLGQGPEFLTYFQNEAQLEKSRLLSDRFSAERPKGSFSTLEIQRTEQGDSAMYLCASSLEDSTCAFFGQGTRLTVV.

V gene TRBV5-4 combines with J gene TRBJ2-7; 8 bases fit TRBD2. Germline-derived CDR1 and CDR2 are SGHNT and YYREEE (reference sequence). The CDR3 extends over 17 amino acids. V trimming: 0 bases; J trimming: 1 base; junction bases outside the gene matches: 9. The CDR3 DNA is TGTGCCAGCAGCTTGGGTGCGGGCGGGGGGACTTCCTACGAGCAGTACTTC. This translates into CASSLGAGGGTSYEQYF.

V and J are TRBV18 and TRBJ1-5; D unclear. From germline, CDR1 is KGHSH and CDR2 LQKENI. This CDR3 has 14 amino acids. With 1 base removed from V and 0 bases from J, the gap between germline ends came to 4 bases. The DNA of the CDR3 is TGTGCCAGCTCACCACTAGATAGCAATCAGCCCCAGCATTTT. Protein product: CASSPLDSNQPQHF.

The chain combines TRBV5-5 with TRBJ1-4, with D perhaps matching TRBD1 (5 bases). The V gene's germline CDR1 is SGHKS and CDR2 YYEKEE (reference sequence). The CDR3 covers 14 residues. V lost 4 bases, J lost 5 bases, and 12 bases lay in between. The CDR3 sequence is CASSPWTPNEKLFF. As DNA, the CDR3 is TGTGCCAGCAGCCCCTGGACACCGAATGAAAAACTGTTTTTT.

V gene TRBV3-1 (or the pseudogene TRBV3-2) combines with J gene TRBJ2-5, with 9 positions matching TRBD2. The V and J ends lost 4 bases and 5 bases, in that order; junction bases with no gene match: 5. From germline, CDR1 is LGHDT and CDR2 YNNKEL (reference sequence). The CDR3 covers 14 residues. The CDR3 nucleotides read TGTGCCAGCAGCCTCTCTAGCGGGACGGAGACCCAGTACTTC. This encodes CASSLSSGTETQYF.

The J gene is TRBJ2-3, the V gene TRBV18; no clear D. CDR1 is KGHSH and CDR2 is LQKENI in the germline V gene. With 2 bases removed from V and 4 bases from J, the gap between germline ends came to 4 bases. This CDR3 contains 12 residues. CDR3 sequence reads: CASSPVADTQYF. For the CDR3, the DNA is TGTGCCAGCTCACCAGTAGCAGATACGCAGTATTTT.

The CDR3 is CASSLGGLVLNEQFF. The CDR3 bases are TGTGCCAGCAGCTTGGGAGGACTAGTCTTGAATGAGCAGTTCTTC. This chain links TRBV5-4 with TRBJ2-1; 7 bases are shared with TRBD2. The germline gives CDR1 SGHNT, CDR2 YYREEE (reference sequence). V was clipped by 0 bases and J by 7 bases; unmatched bases: 7. The CDR3 is 15 residues long.

This chain connects TRBV4-2 to TRBJ2-3; 10 bases are shared with TRBD2. The V segment lost 0 bases and the J segment 2 bases; nucleotides outside the gene matches: 8. Germline loops: CDR1 LGHNA, CDR2 YNFKEQ. The CDR3 is 18 residues long. The CDR3 spells CASSQDSDSGRSTDTQYF. Written as DNA, the CDR3 is TGTGCCAGCAGCCAAGACAGCGATAGCGGGAGGTCCACAGATACGCAGTATTTT.

J is TRBJ2-7 and V is TRBV9, with D perhaps TRBD1 (6 bases). The CDR3 has 15 amino acids. The germline V and J ends were trimmed by 4 bases and 3 bases, with 17 bases remaining between them. Germline assignment: CDR1 SGDLS and CDR2 YYNGEE. In DNA form, the CDR3 reads TGTGCCAGCAGCCCGGGATCGGGACACCACTACGAGCAGTACTTC. Residues: CASSPGSGHHYEQYF.